This passage covers 2 T cell receptor beta chains from one sample sequenced in a study of response to subunit inactivated influenza vaccine. Each CDR3 protein gets one entry after TCRdb re-called the RT-PCR reads with MiXCR. The sample carries 160,000 or so distinct CDR3 sequences, roughly 11% recorded once. The material was non-naive T cells sorted from PBMCs, obtained about 6 weeks after vaccination. These receptors originate from a man aged 50-59 years who received an inactivated influenza vaccine.

The chain has TRBV4-3 and TRBJ1-1, with D uncertain. Per germline, CDR1 LGHNA and CDR2 YSLEER. This CDR3 region has 13 residues. V was cut by 1 base and J by 7 bases, with 10 bases left in between. The CDR3, as DNA: TGCGCCAGCAGCCAAGGCATGGACCGTGAAGCTTTCTTT. Translating it yields CASSQGMDREAFF.

The table lists this clonotype with a few counts. The V gene is TRBV28, the J gene TRBJ2-2; 9 nucleotides align to TRBD2. The V and J ends lost 2 bases and 8 bases, in that order; junction bases with no gene match: 9. The V gene's germline CDR1 is MDHEN and CDR2 SYDVKM. The CDR3 extends over 16 amino acids. CDR3 sequence reads: CASSLLSSGDVGELFF. In nucleotides, the CDR3 is TGTGCCAGCAGTTTACTTTCTAGCGGGGATGTGGGGGAGCTGTTTTTT.